The 4 T cell receptor beta chains presented below share a single source sample, sequenced in a study of response to subunit inactivated influenza vaccine. TCRdb reprocessed the RT-PCR reads with MiXCR, giving one entry per CDR3 protein. The sample contains about 530,000 distinct CDR3 sequences, 10% to 15% of which appear only once. The source was PBMCs from blood, collected 45 days after vaccination. These receptors were collected from a man between 50 and 59 years old who received an inactivated influenza vaccine.

This chain links TRBV7-9 with TRBJ2-1; 7 nucleotides align to TRBD2. The V gene's germline CDR1 is SEHNR and CDR2 FQNEAQ (reference sequence). The junction had 8 bases not matched to a gene; V was cut back by 3 bases and J by 3 bases. The CDR3 extends over 16 amino acids. The CDR3 region has the DNA TGTGCCAGCAGCTTGGGGTCGGCTAGCGGCTACAATGAGCAGTTCTTC. Protein sequence: CASSLGSASGYNEQFF.

This clonotype was detected many times. The CDR3 reads CASSAGYNEQFF. CDR3 sequence (DNA): TGTGCCAGCAGTGCGGGATACAATGAGCAGTTCTTC. This rearrangement joins TRBV28 to TRBJ2-1; a possible D gene is TRBD2 (6 bases). CDR3 length: 12 residues. Germline CDR1 is MDHEN and CDR2 is SYDVKM. Trimming removed 5 bases at V and 4 bases at J, with 6 bases between.

The chain couples TRBV28 to TRBJ2-5; D remains unclear. Trimming took off 7 bases at V and 5 bases at J, with 17 bases between the two ends. The length of the CDR3 is 14 residues. The germline V gene has CDR1 MDHEN and CDR2 SYDVKM. In DNA, the CDR3 is TGTGCCAGCACCCCGCACCGGCAGATGGAGACCCAGTACTTC. Its protein product is CASTPHRQMETQYF.

For the CDR3, the DNA is TGCGCCAGCAGTGTTGCCAGCGGGGTCACAAGGCAGTTCTTC. This sequence encodes CASSVASGVTRQFF. This sequence joins TRBV10-2 and TRBJ2-1, with TRBD2 matching over 7 bases. Germline V gives CDR1 WSHSY, CDR2 SAAADI. The CDR3 is 14 residues long. The V gene end was trimmed by 4 bases and the J gene end by 12 bases; junction bases not matched to a gene: 12.